This T cell receptor (beta chain) was sequenced in a study of blood T cell repertoires in COVID-19. TCRdb's copy holds only in-frame clones and misses some; the assay was immunoSEQ multiplex PCR. The sample has 200,000 to 250,000 clones; about 86% are singletons. V trimming: 6 bases; J trimming: 0 bases; junction bases outside the gene matches: 3. The CDR3 has 13 amino acids. CDR1 SQVTM and CDR2 ANQGSEA come from the germline V gene. Turning to this clone: The sample has other DNA sequences that encode this CDR3 too.

The chain carries TRBV29-1 and TRBJ1-1, with 8 bases matching TRBD1. The sample comprised PBMCs or T cells enriched from blood (not recorded which). This clonotype originated in a woman aged 40-49 years with acute COVID-19. Here the CDR3 reads CSVGQGLNTEAFF. The CDR3 region has the DNA TGCAGCGTCGGACAGGGCCTGAACACTGAAGCTTTCTTT. Full variable domain (missing parts from reference TRBV29-1 and TRBJ1-1): SAVISQKPSRDICQRGTSLTIQCQVDSQVTMMFWYRQQPGQSLTLIATANQGSEATYESGFVIDKFPISRPNLTFSTLTVSNMSPEDSSIYLCSVGQGLNTEAFFGQGTRLTVV.